The sequence of this T cell receptor beta chain was determined in a study of CD8+CD57+ T cells in acquired aplastic anemia. About the study: Sorted CD4+ plus CD8+ cells gave DNA averaging roughly 3.2 ug. Study-wide results and caveats: Simpson's diversity of CD8+ cells was not significantly different in patients compared with controls. Patients and controls turned out to have roughly 30 CD8+ CDR3 sequences in common.

Those patients picked for sequencing had displayed CD8+CD57+ cell expansion on flow cytometry. No therapy was given to patients before blood sampling. This CDR3 comprises 14 residues. CDR1 is KGHDR, CDR2 SFDVKD, per germline. Trimming removed 7 bases from V and 8 bases from J, with 17 bases in between. Both TCR beta VDJ combination and CDR3 sequence profiling were carried out. Genomic DNA was the template for this profiling. TCRdb reanalysed the reads using MiXCR and keeps one entry per CDR3 protein. In the table there are about 180,000 distinct CDR3 sequences, around 50% of which are singletons. Comments on this clonotype: As yet, its antigen is unknown.

This sequence was found in a human donor with aplastic anemia. This chain joins TRBV24-1 and TRBJ2-1; D assignment may be TRBD1 or TRBD2 (6 bases each). Sequences were obtained from sorted CD4+, CD8+, or CD8+CD57+ T cells (not recorded which) from PBMCs. The CDR3 here is CATSLPGAVDEQFF. The CDR3 DNA reads TGTGCCACCAGCCTCCCGGGGGCAGTCGATGAGCAGTTCTTC.